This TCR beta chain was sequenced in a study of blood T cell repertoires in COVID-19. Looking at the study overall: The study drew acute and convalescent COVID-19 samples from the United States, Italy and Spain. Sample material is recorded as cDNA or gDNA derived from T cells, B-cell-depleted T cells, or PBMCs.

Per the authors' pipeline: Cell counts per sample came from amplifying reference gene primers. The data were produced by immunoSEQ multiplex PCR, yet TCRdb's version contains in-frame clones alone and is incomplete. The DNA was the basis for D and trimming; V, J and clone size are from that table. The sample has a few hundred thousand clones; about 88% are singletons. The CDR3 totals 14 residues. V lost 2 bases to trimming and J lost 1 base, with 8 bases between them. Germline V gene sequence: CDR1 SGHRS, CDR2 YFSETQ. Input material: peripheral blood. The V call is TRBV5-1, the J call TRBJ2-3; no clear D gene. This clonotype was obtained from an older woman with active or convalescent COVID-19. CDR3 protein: CASSLDSGTDTQYF. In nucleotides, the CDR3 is TGCGCCAGCAGCTTAGACTCGGGCACAGATACGCAGTATTTT.